This T cell receptor beta chain appears in the sequencing data of a study of cytomegalovirus exposure and HLA in healthy donors. Study results and caveats: Presence/absence results assume similar sequencing depth per donor, which may not hold.

The PCR contained 60 Vbeta and 13 Jbeta primers. Per the original methods: An analysis that came later counted 60 million to 80 million unique TCR beta chains, approximately 12 million shared. Only in-frame clones appear in the TCRdb table, and some are missing; sequencing was by immunoSEQ multiplex PCR. V and J calls and clone size are as listed in that table; D and trimming were resolved from the DNA. The table has approximately 100,000 clones, roughly 80% seen once. Concerning this clone: Its antigen is unknown.

The J segment lost 10 bases and the V segment lost 4 bases, leaving 11 bases of the junction unmatched. The CDR3 consists of 16 residues. Germline assignment: CDR1 GTSNPN and CDR2 SVGIG (reference sequence). The sequencing sample was made of PBMCs. This rearrangement joins TRBV30 to TRBJ2-1; TRBD2 matches 15 bases. This TCR derives from a female donor in good health and CMV-seronegative. The CDR3 spells CAWTPRPGLAGGEQFF. CDR3 sequence (DNA): TGTGCCTGGACCCCACGGCCGGGACTAGCGGGGGGAGAGCAGTTCTTC.